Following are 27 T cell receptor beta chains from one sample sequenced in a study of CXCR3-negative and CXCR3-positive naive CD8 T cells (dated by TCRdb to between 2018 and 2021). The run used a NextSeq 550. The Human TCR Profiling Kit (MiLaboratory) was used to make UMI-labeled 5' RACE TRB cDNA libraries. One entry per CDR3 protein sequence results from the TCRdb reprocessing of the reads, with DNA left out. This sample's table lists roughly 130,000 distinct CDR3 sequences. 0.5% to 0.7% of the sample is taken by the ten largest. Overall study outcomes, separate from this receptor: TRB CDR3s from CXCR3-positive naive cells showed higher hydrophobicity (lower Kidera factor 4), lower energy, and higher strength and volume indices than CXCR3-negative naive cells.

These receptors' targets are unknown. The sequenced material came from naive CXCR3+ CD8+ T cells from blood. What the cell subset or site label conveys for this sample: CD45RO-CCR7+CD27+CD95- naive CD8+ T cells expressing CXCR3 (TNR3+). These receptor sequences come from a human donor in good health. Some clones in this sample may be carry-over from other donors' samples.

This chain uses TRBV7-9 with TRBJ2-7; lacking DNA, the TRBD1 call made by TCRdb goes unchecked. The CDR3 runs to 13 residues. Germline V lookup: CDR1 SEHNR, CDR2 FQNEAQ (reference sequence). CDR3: CASTAPGSYEQYF.

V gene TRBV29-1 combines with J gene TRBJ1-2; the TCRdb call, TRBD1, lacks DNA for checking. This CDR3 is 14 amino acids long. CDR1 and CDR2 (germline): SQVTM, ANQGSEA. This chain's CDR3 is CSVEDLPAYYGYTF.

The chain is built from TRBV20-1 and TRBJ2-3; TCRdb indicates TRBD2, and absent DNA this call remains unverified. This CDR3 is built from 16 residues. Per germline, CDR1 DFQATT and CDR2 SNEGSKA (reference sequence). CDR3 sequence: CSAPPNGPPGTDTQYF.

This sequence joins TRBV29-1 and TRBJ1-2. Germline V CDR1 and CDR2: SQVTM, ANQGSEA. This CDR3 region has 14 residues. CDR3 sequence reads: CSVEGHTANYGYTF.

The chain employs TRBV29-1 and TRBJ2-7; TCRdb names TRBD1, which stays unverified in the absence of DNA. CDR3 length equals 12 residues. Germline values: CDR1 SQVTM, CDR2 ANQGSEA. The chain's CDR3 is CSAGQGAGEQYF.

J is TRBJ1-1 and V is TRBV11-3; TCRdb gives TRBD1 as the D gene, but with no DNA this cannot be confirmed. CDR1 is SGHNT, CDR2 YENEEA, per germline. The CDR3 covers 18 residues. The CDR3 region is CASSLGDIGPGWNTEAFF.

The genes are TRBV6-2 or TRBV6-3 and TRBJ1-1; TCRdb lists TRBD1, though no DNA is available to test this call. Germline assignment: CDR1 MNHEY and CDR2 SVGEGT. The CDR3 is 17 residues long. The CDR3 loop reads CASLLGTGGLGNTEAFF.

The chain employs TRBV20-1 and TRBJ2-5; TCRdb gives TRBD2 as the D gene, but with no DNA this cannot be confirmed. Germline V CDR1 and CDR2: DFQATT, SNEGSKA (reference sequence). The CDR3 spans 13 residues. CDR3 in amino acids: CSASSREVETQYF.

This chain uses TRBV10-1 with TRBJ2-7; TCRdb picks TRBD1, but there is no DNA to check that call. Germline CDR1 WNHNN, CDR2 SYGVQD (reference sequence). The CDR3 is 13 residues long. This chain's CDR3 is CASSESITGVRSF.

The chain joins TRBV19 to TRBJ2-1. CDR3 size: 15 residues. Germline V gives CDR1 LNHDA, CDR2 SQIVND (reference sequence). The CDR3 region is CASSRAANSYNEQFF.

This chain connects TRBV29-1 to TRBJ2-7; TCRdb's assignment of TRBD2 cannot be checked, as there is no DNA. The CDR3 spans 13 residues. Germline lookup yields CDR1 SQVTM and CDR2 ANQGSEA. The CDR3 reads CSVRGRASYEQYF.

CDR3 amino acids: CASSLEGWEQYF. V is TRBV5-1 and J is TRBJ2-7. Germline-derived CDR1 and CDR2 are SGHRS and YFSETQ. The CDR3 extends over 12 amino acids.

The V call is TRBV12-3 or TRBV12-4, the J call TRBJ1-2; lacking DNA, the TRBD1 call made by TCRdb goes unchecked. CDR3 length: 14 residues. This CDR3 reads CASSLPGGRFGYTF.

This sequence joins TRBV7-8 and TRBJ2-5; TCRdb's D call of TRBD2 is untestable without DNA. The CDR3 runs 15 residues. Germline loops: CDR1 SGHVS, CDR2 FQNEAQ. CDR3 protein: CASSLGPGSQETQYF.

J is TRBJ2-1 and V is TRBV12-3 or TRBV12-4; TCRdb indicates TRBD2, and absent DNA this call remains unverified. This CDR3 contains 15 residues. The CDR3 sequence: CASTPGLAGYNEQFF.

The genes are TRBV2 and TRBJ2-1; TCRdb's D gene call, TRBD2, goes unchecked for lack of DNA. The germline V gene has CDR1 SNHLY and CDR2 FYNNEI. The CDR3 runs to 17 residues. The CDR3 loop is CATKGDYRTSSYNEQFF.

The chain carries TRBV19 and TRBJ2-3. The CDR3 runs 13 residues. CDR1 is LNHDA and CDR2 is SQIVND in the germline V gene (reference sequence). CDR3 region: CASSRASTDTQYF.

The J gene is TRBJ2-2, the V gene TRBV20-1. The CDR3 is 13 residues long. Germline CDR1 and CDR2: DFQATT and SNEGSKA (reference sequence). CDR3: CSARAANTGELFF.

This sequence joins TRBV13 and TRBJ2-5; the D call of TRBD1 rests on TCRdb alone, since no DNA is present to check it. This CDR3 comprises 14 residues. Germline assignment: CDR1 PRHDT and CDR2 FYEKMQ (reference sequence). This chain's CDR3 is CASSVRDIQETQYF.

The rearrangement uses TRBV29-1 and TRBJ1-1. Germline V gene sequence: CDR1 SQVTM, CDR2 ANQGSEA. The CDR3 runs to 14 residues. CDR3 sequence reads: CSVEDRQERTEAFF.

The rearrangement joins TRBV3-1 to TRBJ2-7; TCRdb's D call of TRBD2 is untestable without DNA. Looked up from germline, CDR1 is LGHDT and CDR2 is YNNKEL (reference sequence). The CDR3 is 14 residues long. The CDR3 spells CASSSRESSYEQYF.

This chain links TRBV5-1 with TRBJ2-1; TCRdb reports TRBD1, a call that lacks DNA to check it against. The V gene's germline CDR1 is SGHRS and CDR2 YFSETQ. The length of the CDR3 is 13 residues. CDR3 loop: CASGRNAYNEQFF. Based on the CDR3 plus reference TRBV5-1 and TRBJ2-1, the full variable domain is KAGVTQTPRYLIKTRGQQVTLSCSPISGHRSVSWYQQTPGQGLQFLFEYFSETQRNKGNFPGRFSGRQFSNSRSEMNVSTLELGDSALYLCASGRNAYNEQFFGPGTRLTVL.

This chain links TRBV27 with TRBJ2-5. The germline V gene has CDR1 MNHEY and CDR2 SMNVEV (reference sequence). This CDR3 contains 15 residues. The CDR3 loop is CASSPKRGSGETQYF.

CDR3 sequence reads: CASSLDLARTDTQYF. V and J are TRBV11-2 and TRBJ2-3; lacking DNA, the TRBD2 call made by TCRdb goes unchecked. Germline V CDR1 and CDR2: SGHAT, FQNNGV. This CDR3 is 15 amino acids long.

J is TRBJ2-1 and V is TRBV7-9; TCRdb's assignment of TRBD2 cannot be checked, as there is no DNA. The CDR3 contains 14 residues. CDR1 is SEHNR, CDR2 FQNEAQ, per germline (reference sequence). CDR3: CASSLGASSGGEFF.

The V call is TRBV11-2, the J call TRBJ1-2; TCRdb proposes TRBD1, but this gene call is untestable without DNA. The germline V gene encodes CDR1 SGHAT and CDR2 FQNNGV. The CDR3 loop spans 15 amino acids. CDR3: CASSLIQGAIPGYTF.

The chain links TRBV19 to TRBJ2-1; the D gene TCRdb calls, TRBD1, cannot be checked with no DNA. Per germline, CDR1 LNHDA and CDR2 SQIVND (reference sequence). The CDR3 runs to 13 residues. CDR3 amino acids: CASRERASDEQFF.